This record concerns one T cell receptor beta chain sequence. Between the trimmed V and J ends, which lost 0 bases and 4 bases, there was a span of 10 bases. Germline V CDR1 and CDR2: LNHNV, YYDKDF (reference sequence). This CDR3 is built from 15 residues. These data belong to a study of shared clonotypes between healthy human individuals. Sequencing was performed with immunoSEQ multiplex PCR; in TCRdb, only in-frame clones are kept and a portion is missing. The sample shows about 520,000 clones, around 96% of them seen only once. The sequenced sample was naive CD4+ T cells sorted from blood. This sample's subset: CD45RA+ positively selected. V and J are TRBV15 and TRBJ1-3, with a tentative D call TRBD1 (6 bases). This sequence was found in a woman aged 25 to 45 in good health. CDR3 nucleotides: TGTGCCACCAGCAGAGATGTGGGGGGCGGAAACACCATATATTTT. It specifies CATSRDVGGGNTIYF.